The T cell receptor (beta chain) under discussion was sequenced for a study of OX40 agonist ivuxolimab in advanced cancers. Turning to the overall study: Ivuxolimab, which targeted the costimulatory receptor OX40 (CD134), was an agonistic, fully human IgG2 monoclonal antibody. Intravenous ivuxolimab was administered to patients every 2 weeks at six dose levels: 0.01, 0.1, 0.3, 1.5, 3 and 10 mg/kg. Among the approximately 54 dose-escalation patients, about 20 had hepatocellular carcinoma, approximately 15 melanoma, 9 renal cell carcinoma and 9 head and neck cancer. The dose-escalation cohort was 82.7% male with a mean age of 60 years, ranging from 23 to 79. Prior anti-PD-1, anti-PD-L1 or anti-CTLA-4 therapy was permitted, and checkpoint inhibitors had been received by roughly 40% of dose-escalation patients. Partial responses occurred in three dose-escalation patients, of whom one had hepatocellular carcinoma and two had cutaneous melanoma. The purpose of peripheral TCRbeta sequencing was to test whether ivuxolimab changed TCR sequence diversity and led to clonal T-cell expansion. The paper describes the monotherapy dose-escalation part (N of about 54 patients) of the phase I trial of ivuxolimab. Overall results and qualifications from the work: Low levels of normalized T-cell clonal expansion were also shown by some nonresponding patients. After ivuxolimab, expanded clones were on average more numerous among CD8+ T cells than among CD4+ T cells. At doses of 0.1 to 3.0 mg/kg, clonal expansion of both CD4+ and CD8+ blood T cells was observed from baseline to week 6. Which antigens the clonally expanded peripheral T cells were specific for was not determined. In the 0.1-3.0 mg/kg groups, partial responders had among the lowest normalized peripheral clonal expansion, particularly in CD8+ T cells.

Patients with autoimmune disease history or receiving systemic immunosuppression were excluded from the trial. Peripheral blood for TCR sequencing was collected from all dose cohorts at baseline, on cycle 4 day 1, and on cycle 7 day 1. Samples were obtained from an open-label, multicenter, first-in-human phase I dose-escalation trial of ivuxolimab. Adults with locally advanced or metastatic head and neck squamous cell, hepatocellular, melanoma or renal cell carcinoma were enrolled in the trial. Before TCR sequencing, CD4+ T cells and CD8+ T cells from peripheral blood were sorted into separate populations. About this clone itself: The antigen it recognizes is unknown. There are no base qualities to consult, and no much larger clone falls within one base.

To sequence the TCRbeta CDR3 region, genomic DNA was isolated from the sorted cells. The immunoSEQ Assay was used to sequence the TCRbeta CDR3 regions. The table comes from immuneACCESS by way of TCRdb, which keeps in-frame sequences with V and J called. Part of the clones is missing from these tables; in studies checked, under half for an unresolved V gene and the rest for unknown reasons. Here the sample has more than 70,000 clones; roughly 85% occur a single time. Roughly 0.5% of the sample goes to the ten largest clones. From a lookup of the germline V gene, CDR1 and CDR2 are SGHNT and YENEEA. The CDR3 has 15 amino acids, counting the end cysteine and phenylalanine. The kept DNA is CDR3 alone, 45 bases in frame from the first base. After removal of 3 bases from V and 2 bases from J, the junction retains 4 bases not matched to a gene.

The clonotype originates from an adult with an advanced solid tumor such as melanoma, head and neck, liver or kidney cancer. This material consisted of CD4+ or CD8+ T cells sorted from blood, taken in a trial of the OX40 agonist ivuxolimab. This sequence uses TRBV11-3 and TRBJ2-7, and 10 junctional nucleotides match TRBD1. The CDR3 corresponds to CASSFAGTGAYEQYF. The nucleotides read TGTGCCAGCAGCTTTGCCGGGACAGGGGCCTACGAGCAGTACTTC.